The subject of this entry is one T cell receptor (beta chain). Antigen specificity is unknown. The data were obtained in a study of blood T cells in healthy people across ages. Sample donors were healthy Caucasian individuals that came from Russia, aged roughly 6 to 95. The study isolated at least 6.5 million PBMCs from each sample. With a J-beta primer mix and a sample-barcoded 5' primer, a second PCR ran roughly 6 to 11 cycles. TCRdb re-derived calls from the 5' RACE reads in MiXCR, one entry per CDR3 protein. The sample yields about 1,500,000 distinct CDR3 sequences, 28% seen once. V dropped 4 bases and J dropped 4; count of bases not matched to a gene: 10. Germline V gives CDR1 SGHRS, CDR2 YFSETQ. This CDR3 comprises 15 residues. Findings of the study overall: CMV status of donors was unknown, possibly confounding expanded clonotype changes. Higher diversity, along with more naive CD4+ cells, distinguished long-lived donors from aged donors.

The source material was blood. The gene calls are TRBV5-1 and TRBJ2-5, with 7 bases matching TRBD2. The TCR originated in a woman in her 30s in good health. This chain's CDR3 is CASSGTTSRSETQYF. Written as DNA, the CDR3 is TGCGCCAGCAGCGGAACGACTAGCCGCTCAGAGACCCAGTACTTC.